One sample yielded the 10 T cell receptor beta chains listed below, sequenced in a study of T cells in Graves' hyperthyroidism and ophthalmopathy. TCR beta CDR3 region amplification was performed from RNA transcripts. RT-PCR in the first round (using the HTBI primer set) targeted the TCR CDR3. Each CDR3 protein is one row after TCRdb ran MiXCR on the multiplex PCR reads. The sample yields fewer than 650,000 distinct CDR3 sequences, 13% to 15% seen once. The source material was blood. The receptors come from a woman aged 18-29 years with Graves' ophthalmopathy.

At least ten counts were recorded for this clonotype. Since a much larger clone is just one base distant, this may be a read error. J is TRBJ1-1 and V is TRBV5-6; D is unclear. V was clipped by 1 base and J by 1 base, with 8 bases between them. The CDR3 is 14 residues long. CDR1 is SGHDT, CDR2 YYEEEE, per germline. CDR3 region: CASSLTEGNTEAFF. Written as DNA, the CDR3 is TGTGCCAGCAGCTTGACAGAGGGGAACACTGAAGCTTTCTTT.

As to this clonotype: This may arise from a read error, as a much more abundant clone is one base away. Written as DNA, the CDR3 is TGCGCCAGCAGCTTGGGAGTGAGCCCCTACAATGAGCAGTTCTTC. Residues: CASSLGVSPYNEQFF. This chain joins TRBV5-1 and TRBJ2-1; D gene uncertain. This CDR3 spans 15 amino acids. V lost 0 bases and J lost 2, with 9 bases in between. CDR1 is SGHRS and CDR2 is YFSETQ in the germline V gene. The full variable domain, its missing parts supplied by reference TRBV5-1 and TRBJ2-1, is KAGVTQTPRYLIKTRGQQVTLSCSPISGHRSVSWYQQTPGQGLQFLFEYFSETQRNKGNFPGRFSGRQFSNSRSEMNVSTLELGDSALYLCASSLGVSPYNEQFFGPGTRLTVL.

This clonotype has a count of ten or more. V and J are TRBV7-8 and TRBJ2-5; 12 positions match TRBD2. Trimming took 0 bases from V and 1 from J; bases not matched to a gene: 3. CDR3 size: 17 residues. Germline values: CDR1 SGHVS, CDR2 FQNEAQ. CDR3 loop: CASSLAGLAGTQETQYF. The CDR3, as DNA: TGTGCCAGCAGCTTAGCAGGACTAGCGGGAACCCAAGAGACCCAGTACTTC.

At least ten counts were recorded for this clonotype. The CDR3 DNA reads TGTGCCAGCAGCCGACGACAGGGCCTCTACGAGCAGTACTTC. Its protein product is CASSRRQGLYEQYF. The chain uses TRBV11-2 and TRBJ2-7, with 7 bases aligning to TRBD1. Germline CDR1 reads SGHAT; CDR2 reads FQNNGV. Trimming removed 5 bases from V and 3 bases from J; junction bases left unmatched: 7. CDR3 length equals 14 residues.

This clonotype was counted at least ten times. The DNA of the CDR3 is TGTGCCAGCAACCCAGGGCGTGGGCTCACCGGGGAGCTGTTTTTT. It encodes CASNPGRGLTGELFF. The rearrangement joins TRBV7-8 to TRBJ2-2; D is perhaps TRBD1 (5 bases). CDR3 size: 15 residues. V shed 7 bases and J shed 4 bases, with 16 bases lying between them. CDR1 is SGHVS, CDR2 FQNEAQ, per germline.

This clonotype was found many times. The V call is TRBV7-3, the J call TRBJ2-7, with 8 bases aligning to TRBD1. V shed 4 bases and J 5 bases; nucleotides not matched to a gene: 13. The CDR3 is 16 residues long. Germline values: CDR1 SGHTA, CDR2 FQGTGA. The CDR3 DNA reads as TGTGCCAGCAGCTCAAACACCGGGACAGGCAGGAACGAGCAGTACTTC. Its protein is CASSSNTGTGRNEQYF.

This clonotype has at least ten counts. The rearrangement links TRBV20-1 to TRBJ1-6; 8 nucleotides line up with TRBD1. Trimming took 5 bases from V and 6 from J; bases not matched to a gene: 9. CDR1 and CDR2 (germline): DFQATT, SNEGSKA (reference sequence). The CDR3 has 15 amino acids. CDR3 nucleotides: TGCAGTGCTCACAGGGGGGGCGGCGGTAATTCACCCCTCCACTTT. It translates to CSAHRGGGGNSPLHF.

For the CDR3, the DNA is TGTGCCAGCTCACCCTGGGGGGGCGCCTACTATGGCTACACCTTC. Encoded protein: CASSPWGGAYYGYTF. This chain connects TRBV18 to TRBJ1-2; D may be TRBD1 (6 bases). V was clipped by 3 bases and J by 3 bases, with 14 bases between them. Germline V gene sequence: CDR1 KGHSH, CDR2 LQKENI. The CDR3 contains 15 residues.

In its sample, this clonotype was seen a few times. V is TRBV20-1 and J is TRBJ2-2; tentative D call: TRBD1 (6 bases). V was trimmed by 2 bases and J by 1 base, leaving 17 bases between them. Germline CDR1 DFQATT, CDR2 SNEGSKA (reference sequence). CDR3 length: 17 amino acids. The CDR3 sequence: CSARPDRKYRNTGELFF. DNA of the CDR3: TGCAGTGCTAGACCAGACAGGAAATACCGGAACACCGGGGAGCTGTTTTTT.

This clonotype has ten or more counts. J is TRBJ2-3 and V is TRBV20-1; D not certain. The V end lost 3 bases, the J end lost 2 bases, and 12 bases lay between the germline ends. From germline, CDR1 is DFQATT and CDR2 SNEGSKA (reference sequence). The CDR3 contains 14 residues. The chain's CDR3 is CSARQSYNTDTQYF. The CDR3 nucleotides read TGCAGTGCTAGGCAGAGCTACAACACAGATACGCAGTATTTT.